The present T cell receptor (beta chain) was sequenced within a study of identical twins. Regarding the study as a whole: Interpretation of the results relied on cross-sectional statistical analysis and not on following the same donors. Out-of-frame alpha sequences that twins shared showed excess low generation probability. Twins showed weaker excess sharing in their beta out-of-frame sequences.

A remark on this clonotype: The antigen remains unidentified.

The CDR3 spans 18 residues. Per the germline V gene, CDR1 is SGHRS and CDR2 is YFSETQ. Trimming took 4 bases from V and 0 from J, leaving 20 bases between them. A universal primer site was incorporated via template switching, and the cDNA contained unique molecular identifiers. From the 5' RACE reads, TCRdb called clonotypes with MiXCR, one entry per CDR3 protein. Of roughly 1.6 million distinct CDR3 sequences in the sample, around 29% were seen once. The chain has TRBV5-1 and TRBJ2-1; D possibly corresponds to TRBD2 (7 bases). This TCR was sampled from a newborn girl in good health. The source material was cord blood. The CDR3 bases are TGCGCCAGCAGCATCCCGGCCGGGGGGCTGAGCTCCTACAATGAGCAGTTCTTC. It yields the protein CASSIPAGGLSSYNEQFF.